Listed here is a single TCR beta chain. This receptor's antigen is unknown. No much larger clonotype is one base removed from it; base qualities were not supplied. The sample belongs to a study of blood T cell repertoires in COVID-19 (dated by TCRdb to the early 2020s). Some background on the complete study: Samples covering the acute and convalescent phases of COVID-19 were provided by collaborators in the United States, Italy and Spain. The sample metadata nearly always contained a de-identified subject ID, COVID-19 status, age in years and sex. The dataset comprised deeply sampled blood TCRbeta repertoires from subjects exposed to, actively infected with, or recovered from COVID-19. The material from the prospective study consisted of cDNA or gDNA derived from T cells, B-cell-depleted T cells, or PBMCs. Where HLA class I and class II types were available, the types were taken from metadata supplied by the sample provider, not from assay-based typing. The samples were drawn from two sources: the first 160 participants of the ongoing ImmuneRACE study, and approximately 1,300 subjects contributed by 6 global collaborators. The repertoires were made available in a free public database intended to serve as a resource for research on the immune response to SARS-CoV-2. General conclusions and limits of the study: How much clinical and demographic metadata was included differed by source and by participant, and the metadata was provided uncurated.

Collaborating institutions collected whole blood in K2EDTA tubes following their own protocols. For TCRbeta analysis, collaborators shipped samples in one of three forms: frozen whole blood, isolated PBMCs, or DNA extracted from either of those sample types. CDR1 and CDR2 are drawn from the germline V gene: SGHRS, YFSETQ. Spanning cysteine to phenylalanine, the CDR3 consists of 16 amino acids. The read is trimmed to its CDR3 DNA, 48 bases read in frame from base 1. Trimming takes 4 bases from V and 4 bases from J, and the germline ends sit 20 bases apart. The immunoSEQ Assay, a bias-controlled multiplex PCR, was used to amplify TCRbeta CDR3 regions from genomic DNA. Regarding the original processing steps: The number of nucleated cells in each sample was estimated from the amplification of reference gene primers within the assay. Sequence reads were collapsed and filtered to measure the absolute abundance of every unique TCRbeta CDR3 rearrangement. For each sample, productive Simpson clonality was calculated as the square root of Simpson's diversity index across productive rearrangements. Held by TCRdb, this immuneACCESS table contains in-frame sequences only and omits some clones. Under half of the omission traces to an unresolved V gene where checked; the cause of the rest is unknown. V, J and clone size are those of that table, while D and trimming were read from the DNA. The sample table lists about 47,000 clones, roughly 80% of them with a count of one. Of the sample, roughly 2.5% falls within the top ten clones.

The sequenced material came from peripheral blood. The chain links TRBV5-1 with TRBJ1-2; perhaps TRBD1 is the D gene, with 6 bases matching. The TCR was taken from a man aged 45-65 years with acute or convalescent COVID-19. The CDR3 loop reads CASSPYLTGSAYGYTF. The nucleotide sequence is given as TGCGCCAGCAGCCCGTACCTCACAGGGTCGGCCTATGGCTACACCTTC. The variable domain in full, with residues beyond the CDR3 obtained from the reference TRBV5-1 and TRBJ1-2 genes, is KAGVTQTPRYLIKTRGQQVTLSCSPISGHRSVSWYQQTPGQGLQFLFEYFSETQRNKGNFPGRFSGRQFSNSRSEMNVSTLELGDSALYLCASSPYLTGSAYGYTFGSGTRLTVV.